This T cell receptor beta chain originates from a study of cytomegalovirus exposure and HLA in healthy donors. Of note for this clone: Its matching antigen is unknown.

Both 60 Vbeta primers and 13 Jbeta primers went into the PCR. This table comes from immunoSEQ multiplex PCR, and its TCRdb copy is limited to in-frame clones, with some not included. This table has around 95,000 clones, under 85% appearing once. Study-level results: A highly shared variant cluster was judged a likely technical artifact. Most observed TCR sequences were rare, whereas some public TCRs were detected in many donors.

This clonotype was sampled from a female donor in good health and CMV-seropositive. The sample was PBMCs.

The CDR3 protein is CASSQLQGKVNTEAFF. CDR3 coding DNA: TGTGCCAGCTCACAACTACAGGGGAAAGTGAACACTGAAGCTTTCTTT. This chain joins TRBV18 and TRBJ1-1; 7 bases are a match to TRBD1. J was trimmed by 0 bases and V by 4 bases; bases with no gene match: 8. The CDR3 totals 16 residues. Germline values: CDR1 KGHSH, CDR2 LQKENI.